This TCR beta chain was identified in a study of blood T cell repertoires in COVID-19. The overall study: Sites in the United States, Italy and Spain provided acute and convalescent COVID-19 samples. PBMCs, B-cell-depleted T cells, or T cells were the source of the cDNA or gDNA that made up the material.

Authors' data handling: Reference gene primer amplification gave estimated nucleated cell counts. The table came from immunoSEQ multiplex PCR; TCRdb's copy has only in-frame clones and leaves some out. The V and J calls and clone size were taken over from that table, and D and trimming were inferred from the DNA. The sample shows roughly 120,000 clones, 55% to 75% of them seen only once. Trimming took 4 bases from V and 3 from J, leaving 19 bases between them. In germline, CDR1 is MGHRA, CDR2 YSYEKL. CDR3 length: 16 amino acids. The TCR sequence derives from a human donor with acute or convalescent COVID-19. The donor label of this sample is uncertain. Sequencing was carried out using peripheral blood. The rearrangement uses TRBV4-1 and TRBJ2-7; D ambiguous. The CDR3 bases are TGCGCCAGCAGCCCCGCGATAGCTCAGACGTTCTACGAGCAGTACGTC. Protein product: CASSPAIAQTFYEQYV.